This section outlines one T cell receptor (beta chain) sequence together with its context. Its specificity is unknown. Indicated treatment: around 19 received Ad26.COV2.S at low or high dose, single or two shots; 5 received placebo; per-sample allocation not given. After the first vaccine or placebo injection, samples were drawn on day 63. Vaccination used an Ad26 vector expressing Wuhan-strain SARS-CoV-2 spike. The data were taken from a study of Ad26.COV2.S vaccination and SARS-CoV-2 variants. Sequenced by immunoSEQ multiplex PCR; TCRdb stores in-frame clones only, minus some. The data contain some 450,000 clones, 90% of them singletons. Germline CDR1 reads SNHLY; CDR2 reads FYNNEI. This CDR3 has 17 amino acids. Trimming removed 6 bases from V and 5 bases from J; junction bases left unmatched: 13. Whole-study results and caveats: CD8+ and CD4+ T cells specific for spike reportedly responded with substantial breadth after vaccination. Vaccine recipients and placebo recipients showed similar non-spike TCR breadth. Assessments of TCR breadth and depth may have underestimated the total T cell responses.

This receptor was taken from a person aged 18-65 years who received the Ad26.COV2.S COVID-19 vaccine or a placebo. The input for sequencing was peripheral blood, taken in a trial of Ad26.COV2.S vaccine versus placebo. J is TRBJ1-1 and V is TRBV2; TRBD1 agrees at 12 bases. CDR3 in DNA: TGTGCCAGCAGGCACCACCGGGACAGGGGGCGTGAAACTGAAGCTTTCTTT. Its translation is CASRHHRDRGRETEAFF.